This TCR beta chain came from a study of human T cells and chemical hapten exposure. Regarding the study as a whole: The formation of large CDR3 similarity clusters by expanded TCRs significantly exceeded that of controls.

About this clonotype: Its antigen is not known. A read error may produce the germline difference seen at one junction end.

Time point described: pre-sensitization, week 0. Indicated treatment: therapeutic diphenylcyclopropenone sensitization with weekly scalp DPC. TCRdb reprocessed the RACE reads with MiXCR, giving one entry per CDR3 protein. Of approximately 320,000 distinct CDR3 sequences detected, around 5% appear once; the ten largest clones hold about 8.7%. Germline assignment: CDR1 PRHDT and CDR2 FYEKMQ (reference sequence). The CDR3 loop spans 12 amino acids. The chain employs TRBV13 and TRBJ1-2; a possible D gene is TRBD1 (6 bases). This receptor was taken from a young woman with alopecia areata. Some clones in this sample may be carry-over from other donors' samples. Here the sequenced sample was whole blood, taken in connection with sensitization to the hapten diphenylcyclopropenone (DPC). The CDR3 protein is CASSVGTGKGAF. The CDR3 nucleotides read TGTGCCAGCAGCGTTGGAACAGGGAAGGGCGCCTTC.